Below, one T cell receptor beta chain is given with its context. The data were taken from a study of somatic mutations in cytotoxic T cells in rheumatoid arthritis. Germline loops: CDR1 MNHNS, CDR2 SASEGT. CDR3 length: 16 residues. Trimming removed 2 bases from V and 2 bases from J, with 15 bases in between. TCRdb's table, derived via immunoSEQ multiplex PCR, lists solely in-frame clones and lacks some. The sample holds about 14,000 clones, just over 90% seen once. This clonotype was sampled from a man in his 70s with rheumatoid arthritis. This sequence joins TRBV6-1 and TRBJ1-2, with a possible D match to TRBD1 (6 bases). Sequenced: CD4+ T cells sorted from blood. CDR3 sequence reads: CASSEPRGQQNYGYTF. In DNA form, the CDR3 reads TGTGCCAGCAGTGAACCTCGAGGACAGCAAAACTATGGCTACACCTTC.